This is a list of T cell receptor beta chains from one sample in a study of molecular identifiers for immune sequencing clone quantification. TCRdb fed the PCR reads into MiXCR, producing one record per CDR3 protein. This table holds tens of thousands of distinct CDR3 sequences, less than 20% found once. Source material: naive CD8+ T cells from blood, with Jurkat cell RNA spiked in. The receptor source for this set is a human donor in good health. Some libraries in this study had Jurkat cell RNA spiked in. Each CDR3 is given with its conserved first and last residue. The D gene is left open where the match is weak. Clone size, where shown, is once, few, many, or a class for clones that have expanded.

>TRBJ1-2|.|many|TRBV4-2
CASSQGVGGDGYTF
TGTGCCAGCAGCCAAGGGGTCGGAGGTGACGGCTACACCTTC
>TRBJ2-5|.|many|TRBV28
CASSPSRLGETQYF
TGTGCCAGCAGTCCCAGTCGGCTGGGAGAGACCCAGTACTTC
>TRBJ2-2|.|many|TRBV28
CASSYISMAGELFF
TGTGCCAGCAGTTATATAAGTATGGCCGGGGAGCTGTTTTTT
>TRBJ2-2|.|many|TRBV4-3
CASSLGQGNTGELFF
TGTGCCAGCAGCTTGGGTCAGGGGAACACCGGGGAGCTGTTTTTT
>TRBJ1-1|.|.|TRBV28
CASSLWGGPLNTEAFF
TGTGCCAGCAGTTTATGGGGGGGGCCACTGAACACTGAAGCTTTCTTT
>TRBJ2-6|.|many|TRBV19
CASSMVDRWTTNYSGANVLTF
TGTGCCAGTAGTATGGTGGACAGGTGGACTACCAACTACTCTGGGGCCAACGTCCTGACTTTC
>TRBJ2-1|.|many|TRBV24-1
CATSAMSSYNEQFF
TGTGCCACCAGCGCAATGAGCTCCTACAATGAGCAGTTCTTC
>TRBJ2-7|TRBD2|many|TRBV5-4
CASSRPGLENYEQYF
TGTGCCAGCAGCAGACCGGGACTAGAAAACTACGAGCAGTACTTC
>TRBJ1-4|.|many|TRBV6-1
CASLRGGGREKLFF
TGTGCCAGTCTTCGGGGGGGAGGGCGTGAAAAACTGTTTTTT
>TRBJ1-1|.|many|TRBV14
CASSLTGGRGTEAFF
TGTGCCAGCAGCCTCACTGGGGGGCGAGGAACTGAAGCTTTCTTT
>TRBJ2-3|TRBD2|many|TRBV13
CASSSRTSGSERSTDTQYF
TGTGCCAGCAGCTCCCGGACTAGCGGGAGCGAACGTAGCACAGATACGCAGTATTTT
>TRBJ1-3|.|many|TRBV20-1
CSARVLGDGNTIYF
TGCAGTGCTAGAGTTTTAGGGGATGGAAACACCATATATTTT
>TRBJ2-5|.|many|TRBV20-1
CSAAMGVNTREETQYF
TGCAGTGCCGCGATGGGAGTCAACACGAGGGAAGAGACCCAGTACTTC
>TRBJ2-1|.|many|TRBV2
CASSEAPRELGGQFF
TGTGCCAGCAGTGAAGCCCCGAGGGAGCTGGGCGGGCAGTTCTTC
>TRBJ2-7|.|many|TRBV13
CASSLGRLGGEQYF
TGTGCCAGCAGCTTAGGCCGTCTGGGGGGAGAGCAGTACTTC
>TRBJ2-1|.|few|TRBV10-3
CAISEKGGTNEQFF
TGTGCCATCAGTGAGAAAGGGGGAACGAATGAGCAGTTCTTC
>TRBJ2-4|.|many|TRBV13
CASSLHLKNIQYF
TGTGCCAGCAGCTTACACTTGAAAAACATTCAGTACTTC
>TRBJ1-1|.|.|TRBV20-1
CSARRGLAPSTNTVAFF
TGCAGTGCTAGAAGGGGGTTGGCACCCTCGACGAACACTGTAGCTTTCTTT
>TRBJ2-3|TRBD2|once|TRBV20-1
CSAPSGSLADTQYF
TGCAGTGCCCCTAGCGGGAGCCTAGCAGATACGCAGTATTTT
>TRBJ2-7|.|few|TRBV13
CASSLVTSSSYEQYF
TGTGCCAGCAGCTTAGTGACCAGTAGCTCCTACGAGCAGTACTTC
>TRBJ2-1|.|.|TRBV4-1
CASSQVTSPSYNEQFF
TGCGCCAGCAGCCAAGTAACTAGCCCCTCCTACAATGAGCAGTTCTTC
>TRBJ1-1|.|few|TRBV11-2
CASSSSMMSEAFF
TGTGCCAGCAGCTCAAGCATGATGTCTGAAGCTTTCTTT
>TRBJ1-1|.|.|TRBV13
CASSLEPASEAFF
TGTGCCAGCAGCTTAGAGCCGGCCTCTGAAGCTTTCTTT
>TRBJ2-3|TRBD2|many|TRBV10-3
CAISGFLAGGSPDTQYF
TGTGCCATCAGTGGATTCTTAGCGGGAGGGTCCCCAGATACGCAGTATTTT
>TRBJ1-5|.|.|TRBV4-3
CASSRDRARGGQPQHF
TGCGCCAGCAGCCGAGATCGAGCAAGGGGAGGACAGCCCCAGCATTTT
>TRBJ2-3|.|many|TRBV11-3
CASSPAFLEDTQYF
TGTGCCAGCAGCCCAGCTTTCCTCGAAGATACGCAGTATTTT
>TRBJ1-1|.|many|TRBV10-3
CAISESGRGGTEAFF
TGTGCCATCAGTGAGTCCGGCAGGGGTGGGACTGAAGCTTTCTTT
>TRBJ2-3|TRBD2|many|TRBV11-2
CASGLGEGSPYTDTQYF
TGTGCCAGCGGCCTTGGGGAGGGGAGTCCCTACACAGATACGCAGTATTTT
>TRBJ1-5|.|many|TRBV5-1
CASSINREKVSNQPQHF
TGCGCCAGCAGCATAAACAGGGAAAAGGTTAGCAATCAGCCCCAGCATTTT
>TRBJ2-7|.|many|TRBV19
CASSKRAGSSRYEQYF
TGTGCCAGTAGTAAAAGGGCGGGATCCAGCAGGTACGAGCAGTACTTC
>TRBJ2-7|TRBD2|.|TRBV29-1
CSVGGLAGGFYEQYF
TGCAGCGTTGGGGGACTAGCGGGAGGTTTTTACGAGCAGTACTTC
>TRBJ1-2|.|many|TRBV5-4
CASSLDGQGINYGYTF
TGTGCCAGCAGCTTGGACGGTCAGGGGATAAACTATGGCTACACCTTC
>TRBJ2-7|.|many|TRBV5-4
CASSPEVGSYEQYF
TGTGCCAGCAGCCCGGAAGTAGGCAGCTACGAGCAGTACTTC
>TRBJ2-5|TRBD1|many|TRBV27
CASRGGVTQYF
TGTGCCAGCAGAGGGGGCGTGACCCAGTACTTC
>TRBJ2-2|.|many|TRBV5-1
CASSLFEAPTGLNTGELFF
TGCGCCAGCAGCTTATTTGAGGCGCCAACAGGGTTGAACACCGGGGAGCTGTTTTTT
>TRBJ1-2|.|few|TRBV12-5
CASGLVGAYGYTF
TGTGCTAGTGGTTTGGTTGGGGCATATGGCTACACCTTC
>TRBJ2-7|.|many|TRBV28
CASSLGVRGEQYF
TGTGCCAGCAGTTTGGGAGTTCGGGGCGAGCAGTACTTC
>TRBJ1-4|.|.|TRBV12-5
CASGLRPEDNEKLFF
TGTGCTAGTGGTTTGAGGCCAGAAGATAATGAAAAACTGTTTTTT
>TRBJ2-3|.|many|TRBV11-2
CATASLRADTQYF
TGTGCCACAGCATCCTTGCGAGCTGATACGCAGTATTTT
>TRBJ2-2|.|.|TRBV6-5
CASSYTGINGELFF
TGTGCCAGCAGTTACACAGGAATCAACGGGGAGCTGTTTTTT